Included here is one T cell receptor (beta chain) sequence, with context. Antigen specificity is unknown. The record originates from a study of Ad26.COV2.S vaccination and SARS-CoV-2 variants. Study-wide context: Once, or twice with 56 days between doses, Ad26.COV2.S was given intramuscularly. Study results and caveats: Placebo recipients and vaccine recipients were similar in non-spike TCR breadth.

The assay was immunoSEQ multiplex PCR, and TCRdb's table has in-frame clones only and misses some. The sample consists of about 680,000 clones, more than 80% of them appearing once. Treatment given: roughly 19 received Ad26.COV2.S at low or high dose, single or two shots; roughly five received placebo; per-sample allocation not given. Each sample was drawn 63 days after the first injection (of vaccine or placebo). This sequence was found in a person between 18 and 60 years old who received the Ad26.COV2.S COVID-19 vaccine or a placebo. The sequenced sample was peripheral blood, obtained in a trial of Ad26.COV2.S vaccine versus placebo.

CDR3 sequence reads: CASRRNYGYTF. In DNA, the CDR3 is TGTGCCAGCCGCCGAAACTATGGCTACACCTTC. The genes are TRBV6-2 or TRBV6-3 and TRBJ1-2; no clear D. The V gene lost 8 bases and the J gene lost 2 bases, with 6 bases spanning the gap. Per the germline V gene, CDR1 is MNHEY and CDR2 is SVGEGT. CDR3 length: 11 amino acids.